The TCR beta chain described here comes from a study of T cells in localized non-small cell lung cancer. Data came from immunoSEQ multiplex PCR; TCRdb stores just in-frame clones and leaves some out. Here the sample spans approximately 5,100 clones, 25% to 35% being singletons. A note on this clone: No antigen is known for it.

CDR3 length: 12 residues. CDR1 MDHEN and CDR2 SYDVKM come from the germline V gene. With 6 bases removed from V and 9 bases from J, the gap between germline ends came to 12 bases. Overall study results and limits: Adjacent lung had a median roughly 60 of the 100 largest tumor clones.

V is TRBV28 and J is TRBJ1-5, with D perhaps matching TRBD1 (5 bases). The TCR comes from a woman aged 40 to 75 with stage II squamous cell lung carcinoma. This specimen consisted of lung tumor tissue, obtained before any cancer treatment. The CDR3 here is CASSWGGRPQHF. As DNA, the CDR3 is TGTGCCAGCAGCTGGGGGGGGAGGCCCCAGCATTTT. Full variable domain (rest looked up from reference TRBV28 and TRBJ1-5): DVKVTQSSRYLVKRTGEKVFLECVQDMDHENMFWYRQDPGLGLRLIYFSYDVKMKEKGDIPEGYSVSREKKERFSLILESASTNQTSMYLCASSWGGRPQHFGDGTRLSIL.